Each of the 22 T cell receptor beta chains below was sequenced from the same sample in a study of T cell responses to AZD1222 COVID-19 vaccine. The method was immunoSEQ multiplex PCR; TCRdb's version includes in-frame clones alone and lacks a portion of them. This table holds 120,000 or so clones, roughly 86% found once. This specimen consisted of peripheral blood, obtained on day 0 of AZD1222 vaccination. All receptors come from an adult in good health.

The V call is TRBV14, the J call TRBJ2-3; 7 nucleotides match TRBD2. This CDR3 comprises 13 residues. CDR1 is SGHDN and CDR2 is FVKESK in the germline V gene. Trimming cost V 4 bases and J 2 bases; bases outside gene matches: 0. CDR3 loop: CASSRDYTDTQYF. The CDR3 region has the DNA TGTGCCAGCAGCCGGGACTACACAGATACGCAGTATTTT.

The chain recombines TRBV7-9 with TRBJ2-7, with 9 bases identical to TRBD1. The V gene's germline CDR1 is SEHNR and CDR2 FQNEAQ (reference sequence). This CDR3 contains 13 residues. The V and J ends lost 6 bases and 7 bases, in that order; junction bases with no gene match: 7. This CDR3 is CASSSDRGGEQYF. In DNA, the CDR3 is TGTGCCAGCAGTTCGGACAGGGGTGGAGAGCAGTACTTC. The full variable domain, its missing parts supplied by reference TRBV7-9 and TRBJ2-7, is DTGVSQNPRHKITKRGQNVTFRCDPISEHNRLYWYRQTLGQGPEFLTYFQNEAQLEKSRLLSDRFSAERPKGSFSTLEIQRTEQGDSAMYLCASSSDRGGEQYFGPGTRLTVT.

The chain is built from TRBV2 and TRBJ2-5; no clear D gene. CDR1 is SNHLY and CDR2 is FYNNEI in the germline V gene. The V end was cut by 7 bases, the J end by 2 bases, with 5 bases between. The CDR3 has 11 amino acids. CDR3 residues: CASTAQETQYF. The CDR3 bases are TGTGCCAGCACTGCGCAAGAGACCCAGTACTTC.

The chain recombines TRBV6-5 with TRBJ1-5; D is undetermined. V was shortened by 2 bases and J by 1 base, with 3 bases between the two germline ends. The germline gives CDR1 MNHEY, CDR2 SVGAGI. The CDR3 contains 13 residues. In DNA, the CDR3 is TGTGCCAGCAGTTACGACAGCAATCAGCCCCAGCATTTT. Translating gives CASSYDSNQPQHF.

This clone was seen a single time. A read error may produce the germline difference seen at one junction end. The chain is built from TRBV29-1 and TRBJ1-1, with D unresolved. Germline V gene lookup returns CDR1 SQVTM and CDR2 ANQGSEA. CDR3 length: 11 residues. CDR3 DNA: TGCAGCGTTGTCCGGCACACCGAAGCTTTCTTT. Translating gives CSVVRHTEAFF.

The chain is built from TRBV9 and TRBJ2-5; TRBD2 agrees at 9 bases. The CDR3 is 17 amino acids. Germline V gene data show CDR1 as SGDLS and CDR2 as YYNGEE. Trimming removed 0 bases from V and 1 base from J; junction bases left unmatched: 7. The CDR3 DNA is TGTGCCAGCAGCGTAGATCCAGCGGGGGGCCCCCAAGAGACCCAGTACTTC. Translation gives CASSVDPAGGPQETQYF.

The rearrangement links TRBV15 to TRBJ1-3; no firm D call. Trimming removed 0 bases at V and 6 bases at J, with 9 bases between. Germline V gene data show CDR1 as LNHNV and CDR2 as YYDKDF (reference sequence). The CDR3 has 14 residues. The DNA of the CDR3 is TGTGCCACCAGCAGAGATCGAGACGAAAACACCATATATTTT. Translating gives CATSRDRDENTIYF.

The V and J genes are TRBV9 and TRBJ2-2; no reliable D call. Trimming removed 3 bases at V and 6 bases at J, with 6 bases between. The CDR3 sequence is 12 residues long. Germline CDR1 and CDR2: SGDLS and YYNGEE. The CDR3 loop reads CASSGDSGELFF. CDR3 in DNA: TGTGCCAGCAGCGGGGATTCCGGGGAGCTGTTTTTT.

The rearrangement links TRBV3-1 (or the pseudogene TRBV3-2) to TRBJ2-4; the D gene is possibly TRBD2 (6 bases). Looked up from germline, CDR1 is LGHDT and CDR2 is YNNKEL (reference sequence). V dropped 1 base and J dropped 8 bases, with 15 bases sitting between them. The length of the CDR3 is 15 residues. CDR3 sequence (DNA): TGTGCCAGCAGCCAAGGTGACCCAACGGGAGACATTCAGTACTTC. Residues: CASSQGDPTGDIQYF.

This rearrangement joins TRBV14 to TRBJ1-1; no clear D. V lost 2 bases and J lost 0, with 10 bases in between. There are 15 residues in the CDR3. Germline V lookup: CDR1 SGHDN, CDR2 FVKESK. CDR3 nucleotides: TGTGCCAGCAGCCAACGGTCGTTCCTGAACACTGAAGCTTTCTTT. As protein: CASSQRSFLNTEAFF.

CDR3 amino acids: CASTPRGARTEAFF. In DNA form, the CDR3 reads TGTGCCAGCACTCCGAGAGGGGCAAGAACTGAAGCTTTCTTT. The chain is built from TRBV5-6 and TRBJ1-1; D may be TRBD1 (5 bases). Trimming took off 6 bases at V and 5 bases at J, with 17 bases between the two ends. Looked up from germline, CDR1 is SGHDT and CDR2 is YYEEEE. The CDR3 sequence is 14 residues long.

This clone was detected once. This chain connects TRBV6-2 or TRBV6-3 to TRBJ2-1, with 7 bases lining up with TRBD2. This CDR3 region has 14 residues. Germline values: CDR1 MNHEY, CDR2 SVGEGT. The V segment lost 2 bases and the J segment 9 bases; nucleotides outside the gene matches: 7. The chain's CDR3 is CASSYGGGRGEQFF. The CDR3 DNA follows: TGTGCCAGCAGTTACGGGGGAGGGCGGGGTGAGCAGTTCTTC.

The chain uses TRBV19 and TRBJ1-1; D is ambiguous. The V and J ends lost 7 bases and 6 bases respectively, with 12 bases between them. The CDR3 has 12 amino acids. Germline loops: CDR1 LNHDA, CDR2 SQIVND (reference sequence). This CDR3 is CASKRDWAEAFF. CDR3 coding DNA: TGTGCCAGTAAAAGGGATTGGGCTGAAGCTTTCTTT. Together with reference TRBV19 and TRBJ1-1, the CDR3 gives the full variable domain: DGGITQSPKYLFRKEGQNVTLSCEQNLNHDAMYWYRQDPGQGLRLIYYSQIVNDFQKGDIAEGYSVSREKKESFPLTVTSAQKNPTAFYLCASKRDWAEAFFGQGTRLTVV.

CDR3 amino acids: CASSPDSPGWSGNTIYF. The CDR3 nucleotides read TGTGCCAGTAGTCCGGACAGTCCGGGGTGGTCTGGAAACACCATATATTTT. This chain uses TRBV19 with TRBJ1-3, with D maybe TRBD1 (6 bases). The CDR3 is 17 residues long. Germline-derived CDR1 and CDR2 are LNHDA and SQIVND (reference sequence). V was shortened by 5 bases and J by 1 base, with 18 bases between the two germline ends.

This clone has a handful of counts. This sequence joins TRBV6-1 and TRBJ1-5; D is ambiguous. Germline CDR1 MNHNS, CDR2 SASEGT. V gave up 3 bases and J gave up 0 bases, with 9 bases separating them. The CDR3 loop spans 15 amino acids. CDR3: CASSETDNSNQPQHF. The CDR3 coding sequence is TGTGCCAGCAGTGAGACCGATAATAGCAATCAGCCCCAGCATTTT.

The CDR3: CASSLPLAGVYNEQFF. DNA of the CDR3: TGTGCCAGCAGTTTACCCCTAGCGGGCGTGTACAATGAGCAGTTCTTC. The rearrangement uses TRBV28 and TRBJ2-1; 8 bases are shared with TRBD2. CDR1 is MDHEN, CDR2 SYDVKM, per germline. The CDR3 spans 16 residues. V shed 2 bases, J shed 4 bases, and the junction held 7 bases outside the gene matches.

This sequence joins TRBV27 and TRBJ1-2; maybe TRBD1 (5 bases). V lost 5 bases and J lost 8, with 18 bases in between. Germline V gene lookup returns CDR1 MNHEY and CDR2 SMNVEV (reference sequence). The CDR3 is made up of 14 amino acids. The CDR3 sequence: CASSISGDGRGYTF. Written as DNA, the CDR3 is TGTGCCAGCAGTATCTCCGGGGACGGTAGGGGCTACACCTTC.

V gene TRBV21-1 combines with J gene TRBJ1-5; TRBD1, the table's D call, lacks a check against the DNA. TRBV21-1 is assigned pseudogene status. The CDR3 sequence is 20 residues long. Here the CDR3 reads CAWPYQTNRGRGVTSSICVF. The CDR3 bases are TGTGCCTGGCCCTATCAGACCAACAGGGGGCGCGGAGTAACCTCCTCTATTTGCGTGTTT.

The V gene is TRBV7-2, the J gene TRBJ2-7; 8 bases map to TRBD2. The CDR3 sequence is 16 residues long. Germline CDR1 SGHTA, CDR2 FQGNSA. V trimming: 1 base; J trimming: 0 bases; junction bases outside the gene matches: 5. The CDR3, as DNA: TGTGCCAGCAGCTTAGTGGCGGGAGGCCCCTCCTACGAGCAGTACTTC. This codes for CASSLVAGGPSYEQYF.

This rearrangement joins TRBV13 to TRBJ2-7, with D possibly being TRBD2 (5 bases). Germline CDR1 and CDR2: PRHDT and FYEKMQ (reference sequence). The V end was cut by 0 bases, the J end by 0 bases, with 12 bases between. There are 16 residues in the CDR3. In DNA, the CDR3 is TGTGCCAGCAGCTTAGGTGGACTCTTCACCTCCTACGAGCAGTACTTC. Encoded protein: CASSLGGLFTSYEQYF.

The V and J genes are TRBV24-1 and TRBJ2-7; D is uncertain. The length of the CDR3 is 13 residues. CDR1 and CDR2 from the germline V gene are KGHDR and SFDVKD. Trimming left V 3 bases short and J 9 bases short, with 14 bases between. DNA of the CDR3: TGTGCCACCAGTGATGGGAACCCGCCTGGGCAGTACTTC. Its protein product is CATSDGNPPGQYF.

The gene calls are TRBV5-1 and TRBJ2-5; tentatively, D is TRBD1 or TRBD2 (6 bases each). The CDR3 totals 15 residues. Germline CDR1 and CDR2: SGHRS and YFSETQ. Trimming removed 1 base from V and 5 bases from J, with 15 bases in between. The CDR3 is CASSLYRGRLETQYF. Written as DNA, the CDR3 is TGCGCCAGCAGCTTGTATCGGGGGCGGTTGGAGACCCAGTACTTC.